This T cell receptor (beta chain) was retrieved from a study of T cells in women clearing cervical HPV infection (dated by TCRdb to the late 2010s). General notes on the study: The cases were about two dozen women with histologically confirmed HPV16-related CIN3 or worse, and 2 of those women had invasive cancers. Controls were around 25 women whose single incident HPV16 infection cleared within 12 months without precancer or cancer developing. Blood from cases was collected at the visit where the lesion was first found, while blood from controls was collected once the infection could no longer be detected. Among cases, blood sampling occurred a median of roughly 150 days after lesion detection, with an interquartile range of about 80 to 210 days. Because only a few women had HLA typing data, the possibility that HLA type acted as a confounder could not be ruled out. An exploratory proof-of-principle case-control study, nested within the Guanacaste HPV Natural History Study in Costa Rica, was conducted to compare TCR repertoires across cervical HPV16 outcomes. Cases and controls were matched on age within five years and on year of sample collection. Median age was roughly 35 years in cases versus less than 40 in controls, and baseline characteristics did not differ significantly. In the parent cohort, approximately 9,400 women aged 18 or older were enrolled in Guanacaste, Costa Rica, during about 1992 to 1994 and were followed for seven years. As quality controls, five blinded duplicates were added to each group, bringing the total to about 60 samples made up of roughly 50 participants and 10 replicates. Overall study outcomes, separate from this receptor: TCR repertoire richness was significantly higher in CIN3+ cases than in controls across sequencing depths, while evenness did not differ. By combining richness with V gene abundances, random forest classifiers separated cases from controls with an estimated AUC of 0.83. The cross-sectional design could not show whether associations preceded infection or resulted from it; effector/memory subsets and HPV-specific T cells were not isolated. Because the number of T cells per sample was unknown, the richness differences could reflect varying T-cell content rather than repertoire biology. Lower TRBV6-7 relative abundance was observed in cases than in controls (roughly 0.11% versus 0.16%; Bonferroni P = 0.0008).

Every participant had a single incident cervical HPV16 infection, and women with prevalent HPV16 infections were excluded. Cervical HPV DNA was detected with MY09/MY11 PCR, and genotyping was done by dot-blot hybridization. About 15 mL of heparinized blood were centrifuged, and the buffy coat was split into aliquots, frozen at -30 degrees C, and then kept at -80 degrees C. QIAGEN kits were used to extract genomic DNA from the buffy coat specimens. Using the immunoSEQ assay, multiplex PCR amplified TCR beta CDR3 regions from an average of approximately 1,200 ng of genomic DNA per sample. To correct primer bias, the assay used a complete synthetic TCR repertoire to set an amplification baseline. The amplicons were sequenced using the Illumina platform. The source study handled its data this way. Error correction of the sequences involved clustering with frequency ratios plus a modified nearest-neighbor algorithm, after which the sequences were analyzed in the immunoSEQ Analyzer using IMGT gene definitions. At each rarefaction depth, TCR richness and evenness were averaged across 20 rarefaction repeats, and samples with fewer sequences than that depth were excluded. Wilcoxon rank sum tests with FDR correction were used to compare V, D and J gene relative abundances between the groups. For the blinded duplicates, the intraclass correlation was roughly 96% for TCR richness and averaged 76.4% across about 66 gene segments. Not all clones reach the TCRdb copy of this immuneACCESS table, which keeps in-frame sequences only. Checked studies attribute under half of the gap to unresolved V genes and leave the rest unexplained. That table supplies the V and J calls and clone size; D and trimming were determined from the DNA. The sample table includes about 31,000 clones. Of the sample, approximately 2.8% falls within the top ten clones.

Including cysteine and phenylalanine, the CDR3 has 15 amino acids. The CDR3 was read in part: 36 bases, with the frame set at base 1. Compared with germline, V lacks 5 bases and J lacks 3 bases; bases without a gene match: 3. Taken from the germline V gene, the CDR1 and CDR2 loops are SGHAT and FQNNGV. About this clone itself: Its binding antigen is unknown. Read coverage stops 3 residues before the CDR3 terminus; the germline J gene supplies the remainder.

This receptor was identified in a woman aged 18 to 75 with a cervical HPV16 infection that either progressed to CIN3+ or cleared (not recorded which). The chain employs TRBV11-2 and TRBJ2-3, and TRBD2 matches 12 of the central bases. The sample was blood buffy coat. The CDR3 corresponds to CASSRGLAGTDTQYF. CDR3 bases read: TGTGCCAGCAGCAGAGGACTAGCGGGAACAGATACG. The full variable domain, completed from the reference TRBV11-2 and TRBJ2-3 proteins outside the CDR3, reads EAGVAQSPRYKIIEKRQSVAFWCNPISGHATLYWYQQILGQGPKLLIQFQNNGVVDDSQLPKDRFSAERLKGVDSTLKIQPAKLEDSAVYLCASSRGLAGTDTQYFGPGTRLTVL.